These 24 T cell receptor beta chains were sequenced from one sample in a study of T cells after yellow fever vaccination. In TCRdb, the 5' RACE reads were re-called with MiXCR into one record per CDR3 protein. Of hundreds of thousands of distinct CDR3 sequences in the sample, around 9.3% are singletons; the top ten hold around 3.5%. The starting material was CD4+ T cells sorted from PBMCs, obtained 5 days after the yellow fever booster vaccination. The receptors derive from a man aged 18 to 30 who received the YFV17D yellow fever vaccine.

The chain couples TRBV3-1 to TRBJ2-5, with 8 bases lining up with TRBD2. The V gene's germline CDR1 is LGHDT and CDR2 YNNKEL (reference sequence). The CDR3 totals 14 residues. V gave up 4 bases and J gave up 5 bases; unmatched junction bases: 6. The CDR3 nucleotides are TGTGCCAGCAGCCCGGACCCGGGGGGGGAGACCCAGTACTTC. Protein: CASSPDPGGETQYF.

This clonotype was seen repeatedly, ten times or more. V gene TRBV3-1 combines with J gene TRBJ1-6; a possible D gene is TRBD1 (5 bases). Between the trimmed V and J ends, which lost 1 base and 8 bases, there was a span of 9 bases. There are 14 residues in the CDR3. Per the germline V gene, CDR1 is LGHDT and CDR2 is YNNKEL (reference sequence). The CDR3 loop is CASSQVGGDSPLHF. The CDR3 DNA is TGTGCCAGCAGCCAAGTCGGGGGGGATTCACCCCTCCACTTT.

CDR3 DNA sequence: TGTGCCAGCAGCACCCTTGAATACACTGAAGCTTTCTTT. The encoded protein is CASSTLEYTEAFF. V and J are TRBV7-2 and TRBJ1-1; D gene uncertain. The V gene lost 5 bases and the J gene lost 3 bases, with 10 bases spanning the gap. This CDR3 region has 13 residues. Germline loops: CDR1 SGHTA, CDR2 FQGNSA. Drawing the rest from reference TRBV7-2 and TRBJ1-1, the complete variable domain is GAGVSQSPSNKVTEKGKDVELRCDPISGHTALYWYRQSLGQGLEFLIYFQGNSAPDKSGLPSDRFSAERTGGSVSTLTIQRTQQEDSAVYLCASSTLEYTEAFFGQGTRLTVV.

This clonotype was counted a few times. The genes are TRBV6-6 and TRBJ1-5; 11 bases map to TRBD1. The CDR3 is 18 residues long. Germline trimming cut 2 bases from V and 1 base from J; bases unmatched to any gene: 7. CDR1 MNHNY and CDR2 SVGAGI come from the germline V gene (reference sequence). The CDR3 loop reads CASSYGGQGGSSNQPQHF. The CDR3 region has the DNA TGTGCCAGCAGTTACGGGGGACAGGGGGGATCGAGCAATCAGCCCCAGCATTTT.

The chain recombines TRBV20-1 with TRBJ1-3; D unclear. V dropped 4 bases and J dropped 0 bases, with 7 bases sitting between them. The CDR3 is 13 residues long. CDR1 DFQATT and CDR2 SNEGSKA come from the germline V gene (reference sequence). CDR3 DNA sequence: TGCAGTGCTATGGGTCCCTCTGGAAACACCATATATTTT. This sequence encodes CSAMGPSGNTIYF.

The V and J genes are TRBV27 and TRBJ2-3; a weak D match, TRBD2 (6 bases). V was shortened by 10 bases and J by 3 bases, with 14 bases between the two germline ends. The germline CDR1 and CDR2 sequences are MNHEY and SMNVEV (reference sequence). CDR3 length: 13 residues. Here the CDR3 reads CATSRGVTDTQYF. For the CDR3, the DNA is TGTGCCACCTCCCGCGGGGTAACAGATACGCAGTATTTT.

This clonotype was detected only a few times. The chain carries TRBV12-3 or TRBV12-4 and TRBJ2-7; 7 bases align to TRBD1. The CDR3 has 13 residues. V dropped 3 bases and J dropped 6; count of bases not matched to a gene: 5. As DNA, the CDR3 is TGTGCCAGCAGTTTCCAGGGGGTGGTCGAGCAGTACTTC. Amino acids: CASSFQGVVEQYF.

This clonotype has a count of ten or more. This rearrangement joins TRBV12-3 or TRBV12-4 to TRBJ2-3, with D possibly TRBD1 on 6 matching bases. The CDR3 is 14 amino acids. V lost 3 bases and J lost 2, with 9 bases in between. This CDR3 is CASSLRQDTDTQYF. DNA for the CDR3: TGTGCCAGCAGTTTGCGACAGGACACAGATACGCAGTATTTT.

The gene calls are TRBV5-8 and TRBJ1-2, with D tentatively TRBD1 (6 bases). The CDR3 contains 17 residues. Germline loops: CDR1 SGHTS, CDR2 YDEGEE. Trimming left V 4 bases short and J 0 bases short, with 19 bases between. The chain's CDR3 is CASSLLPGRGTNYGYTF. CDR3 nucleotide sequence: TGTGCCAGCAGCCTGCTCCCAGGCAGGGGAACTAACTATGGCTACACCTTC.

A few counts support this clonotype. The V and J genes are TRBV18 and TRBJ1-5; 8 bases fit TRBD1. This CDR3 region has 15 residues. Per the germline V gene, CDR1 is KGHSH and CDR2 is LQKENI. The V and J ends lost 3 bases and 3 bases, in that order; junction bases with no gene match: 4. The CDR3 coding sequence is TGTGCCAGCTCACCCATACAGGGGGACAATCAGCCCCAGCATTTT. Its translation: CASSPIQGDNQPQHF.

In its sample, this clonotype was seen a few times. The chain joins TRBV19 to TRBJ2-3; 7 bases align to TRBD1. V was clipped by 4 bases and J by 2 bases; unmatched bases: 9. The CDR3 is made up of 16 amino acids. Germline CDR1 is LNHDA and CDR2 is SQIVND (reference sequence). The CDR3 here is CASSTRGTASTDTQYF. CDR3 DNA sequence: TGTGCCAGTAGTACCAGAGGGACAGCCTCCACAGATACGCAGTATTTT.

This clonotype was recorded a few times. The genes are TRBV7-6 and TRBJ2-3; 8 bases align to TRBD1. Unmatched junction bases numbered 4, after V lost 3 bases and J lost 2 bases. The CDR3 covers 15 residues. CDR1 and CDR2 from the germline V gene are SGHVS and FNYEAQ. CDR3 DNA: TGTGCCAGCAGCTTCCAGGGGGCTATCACAGATACGCAGTATTTT. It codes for CASSFQGAITDTQYF.

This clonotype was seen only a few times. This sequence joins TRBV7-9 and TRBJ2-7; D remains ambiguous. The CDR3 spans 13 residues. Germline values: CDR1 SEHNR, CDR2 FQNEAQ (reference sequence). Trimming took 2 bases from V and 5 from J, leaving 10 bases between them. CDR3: CASSLSKGNEQYV. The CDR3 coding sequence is TGTGCCAGCAGCTTATCAAAAGGGAACGAGCAGTACGTC.

This CDR3 is CASRPLRGAYNEQFF. CDR3 bases: TGCGCCAGCAGACCTCTTCGCGGGGCCTACAATGAGCAGTTCTTC. The chain couples TRBV4-1 to TRBJ2-1; TRBD2 is a possible D gene (6 bases). In germline, CDR1 is MGHRA, CDR2 YSYEKL. The CDR3 is 15 residues long. V gave up 6 bases and J gave up 2 bases, with 14 bases separating them.

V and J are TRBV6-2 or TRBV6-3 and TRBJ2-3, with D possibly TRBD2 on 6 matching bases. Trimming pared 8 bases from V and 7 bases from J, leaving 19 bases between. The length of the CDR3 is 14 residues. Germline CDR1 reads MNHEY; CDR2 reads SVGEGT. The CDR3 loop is CASQSGQRGNTQYF. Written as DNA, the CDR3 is TGTGCCAGCCAAAGCGGGCAGCGAGGAAATACGCAGTATTTT.

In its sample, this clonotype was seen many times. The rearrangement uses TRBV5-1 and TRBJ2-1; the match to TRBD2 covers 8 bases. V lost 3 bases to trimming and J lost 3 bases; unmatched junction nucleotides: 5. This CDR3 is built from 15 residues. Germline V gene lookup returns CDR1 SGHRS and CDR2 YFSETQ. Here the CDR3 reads CASSSSAGDYNEQFF. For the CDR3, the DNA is TGCGCCAGCAGCTCTTCAGCGGGGGACTACAATGAGCAGTTCTTC.

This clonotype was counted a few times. CDR3 protein: CATHKASGFGTDTQYF. CDR3 DNA sequence: TGTGCCACCCATAAGGCTAGCGGGTTTGGCACAGATACGCAGTATTTT. The chain joins TRBV11-2 to TRBJ2-3; 8 bases are shared with TRBD2. Unmatched junction bases numbered 13, after V lost 10 bases and J lost 1 base. CDR3 length: 16 amino acids. CDR1 SGHAT and CDR2 FQNNGV come from the germline V gene.

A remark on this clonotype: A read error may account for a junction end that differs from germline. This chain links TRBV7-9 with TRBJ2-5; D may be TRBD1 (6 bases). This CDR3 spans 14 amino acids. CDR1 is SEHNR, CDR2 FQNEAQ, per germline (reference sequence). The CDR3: CASSPPGVAESQYF. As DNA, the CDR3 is TGTGCCAGCAGTCCACCAGGGGTAGCAGAGTCCCAGTACTTC.

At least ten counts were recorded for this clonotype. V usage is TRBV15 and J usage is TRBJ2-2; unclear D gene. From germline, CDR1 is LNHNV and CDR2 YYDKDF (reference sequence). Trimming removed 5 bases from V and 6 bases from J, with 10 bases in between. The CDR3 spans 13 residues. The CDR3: CATSPRVAGELFF. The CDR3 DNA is TGTGCCACCAGCCCTAGGGTGGCCGGGGAGCTGTTTTTT.

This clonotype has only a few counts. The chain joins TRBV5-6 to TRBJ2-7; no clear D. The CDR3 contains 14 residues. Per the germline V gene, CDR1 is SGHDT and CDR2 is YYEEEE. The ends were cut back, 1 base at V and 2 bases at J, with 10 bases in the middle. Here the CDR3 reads CASSLPGFTYEQYV. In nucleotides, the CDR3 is TGTGCCAGCAGCTTGCCTGGGTTTACCTACGAGCAGTACGTC.

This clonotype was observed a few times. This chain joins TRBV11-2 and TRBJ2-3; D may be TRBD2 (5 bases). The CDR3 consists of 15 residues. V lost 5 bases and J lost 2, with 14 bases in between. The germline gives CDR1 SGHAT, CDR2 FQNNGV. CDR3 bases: TGTGCCAGCAGCCCCGAGGGCACCTTCACAGATACGCAGTATTTT. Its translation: CASSPEGTFTDTQYF.

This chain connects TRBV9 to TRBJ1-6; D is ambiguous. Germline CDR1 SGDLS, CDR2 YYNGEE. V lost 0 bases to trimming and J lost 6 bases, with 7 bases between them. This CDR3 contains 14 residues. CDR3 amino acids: CASSVVEANSPLHF. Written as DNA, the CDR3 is TGTGCCAGCAGCGTAGTTGAGGCTAATTCACCCCTCCACTTT. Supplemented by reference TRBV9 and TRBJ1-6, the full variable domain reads DSGVTQTPKHLITATGQRVTLRCSPRSGDLSVYWYQQSLDQGLQFLIQYYNGEERAKGNILERFSAQQFPDLHSELNLSSLELGDSALYFCASSVVEANSPLHFGNGTRLTVT.

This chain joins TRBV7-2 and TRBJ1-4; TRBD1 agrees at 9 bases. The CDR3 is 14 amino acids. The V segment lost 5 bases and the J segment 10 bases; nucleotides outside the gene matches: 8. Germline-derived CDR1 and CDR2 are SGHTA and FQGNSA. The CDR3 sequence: CASSISGQGGKLFF. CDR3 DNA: TGTGCCAGCAGCATCTCGGGACAGGGAGGAAAACTGTTTTTT.

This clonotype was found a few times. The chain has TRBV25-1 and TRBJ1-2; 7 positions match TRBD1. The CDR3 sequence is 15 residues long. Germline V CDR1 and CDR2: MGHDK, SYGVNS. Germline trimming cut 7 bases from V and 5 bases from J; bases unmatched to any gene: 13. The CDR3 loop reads CASTPGGGAAYGYTF. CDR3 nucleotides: TGTGCCAGCACTCCAGGGGGGGGCGCGGCATATGGCTACACCTTC.